These 31 T cell receptor beta chains share one sample of origin, sequenced in a study of technical replicates of blood from a handful of donors. The repertoire was sequenced with immunoSEQ multiplex PCR; TCRdb's copy has only in-frame clones and lacks some. The sample holds tens of thousands of clones, just under 97% seen once. The sequencing sample was made of T cells isolated from PBMCs. The origin of the receptors is a human donor in good health.

The rearrangement joins TRBV28 to TRBJ2-7, with 7 bases fitting TRBD1. V trimming: 5 bases; J trimming: 4 bases; junction bases outside the gene matches: 11. This CDR3 is 15 amino acids long. Germline CDR1 MDHEN, CDR2 SYDVKM. The CDR3 DNA reads TGTGCCAGCAGTGGGATGGGACAGCTGTCGTACGAGCAGTACTTC. As protein: CASSGMGQLSYEQYF.

The rearrangement joins TRBV7-8 to TRBJ1-2; TRBD1 might be the D (5 bases). The CDR3 is 14 residues long. The V end was cut by 0 bases, the J end by 6 bases, with 11 bases between. CDR1 is SGHVS, CDR2 FQNEAQ, per germline. CDR3 protein: CASSLAMTANGYTF. The DNA of the CDR3 is TGTGCCAGCAGCTTAGCGATGACAGCAAATGGCTACACCTTC.

This chain links TRBV21-1 with TRBJ1-5; the listed D gene, TRBD1, was not tested against the DNA. TRBV21-1 is designated a pseudogene. The CDR3 has 17 residues. In DNA, the CDR3 is TGTGCCAGCAGCAGGGGGGACAGGGGGCGAGTCAATCAGCCCCAGCATTTT. Protein product: CASSRGDRGRVNQPQHF.

V and J are TRBV4-1 and TRBJ1-5; no firm D call. Germline lookup yields CDR1 MGHRA and CDR2 YSYEKL. V shed 0 bases and J shed 10 bases, with 19 bases lying between them. CDR3 length: 16 residues. For the CDR3, the DNA is TGCGCCAGCAGCCAAGACGGGGATATGTTGGGCTTCCCCCAGCATTTT. The encoded protein is CASSQDGDMLGFPQHF.

V gene TRBV19 combines with J gene TRBJ2-2; 7 bases align to TRBD1. The germline gives CDR1 LNHDA, CDR2 SQIVND (reference sequence). The J segment lost 2 bases and the V segment lost 7 bases, leaving 13 bases of the junction unmatched. The CDR3 extends over 17 amino acids. The CDR3 region has the DNA TGTGCCAGTATGGCCACTCTCCGGGACAGAAACACCGGGGAGCTGTTTTTT. This codes for CASMATLRDRNTGELFF.

The rearrangement uses TRBV29-1 and TRBJ2-1; the match to TRBD2 covers 7 bases. The CDR3 loop spans 18 amino acids. The germline CDR1 and CDR2 sequences are SQVTM and ANQGSEA. The V and J ends lost 3 bases and 0 bases, in that order; junction bases with no gene match: 14. The CDR3 coding sequence is TGCAGCGTTGAGGTGCAGATGGGGGGAGGGCCCTCCTACAATGAGCAGTTCTTC. As protein: CSVEVQMGGGPSYNEQFF.

The chain joins TRBV13 to TRBJ1-1; TRBD1 agrees at 8 bases. This CDR3 contains 15 residues. After removal of 5 bases from V and 1 base from J, the junction contained 6 bases not matched to a gene. Germline CDR1 PRHDT, CDR2 FYEKMQ (reference sequence). CDR3 residues: CASSGRGRGNTEAFF. CDR3 nucleotide sequence: TGTGCCAGCAGCGGCAGGGGGCGCGGGAACACTGAAGCTTTCTTT.

The gene calls are TRBV4-1 and TRBJ2-7; perhaps TRBD2 as D (5 bases). CDR1 and CDR2 (germline): MGHRA, YSYEKL. The CDR3 covers 17 residues. Trimming shortened V by 4 bases and J by 2 bases, and 21 bases separated the two germline ends. The CDR3 nucleotides are TGCGCCAGCAGCCTACGTGGAGGCCTCGTTAATACCTACGAGCAGTACTTC. It yields the protein CASSLRGGLVNTYEQYF.

V usage is TRBV6-5 and J usage is TRBJ2-1, with no clear D. The CDR3 has 11 residues. The V end was cut by 4 bases, the J end by 6 bases, with 4 bases between. Per germline, CDR1 MNHEY and CDR2 SVGAGI. CDR3 DNA sequence: TGTGCCAGCAGTTCGGGCAATGAGCAGTTCTTC. The encoded protein is CASSSGNEQFF.

The rearrangement uses TRBV6-1 and TRBJ2-7; tentative D call: TRBD1 (6 bases). The V gene's germline CDR1 is MNHNS and CDR2 SASEGT. The CDR3 covers 11 residues. V gave up 8 bases and J gave up 2 bases, with 7 bases separating them. This chain's CDR3 is CASAGAYEQYF. DNA of the CDR3: TGTGCCAGCGCAGGGGCCTACGAGCAGTACTTC.

The rearrangement links TRBV2 to TRBJ2-1; D might be TRBD2 (5 bases). V was pared by 11 bases and J by 4 bases, with 27 bases between. Germline V gene sequence: CDR1 SNHLY, CDR2 FYNNEI. CDR3 length: 17 amino acids. CDR3 DNA: TGTGCCTCTACGAGGGAAGGTTTTTACTCTCCTTACAATGAGCAGTTCTTC. Residues: CASTREGFYSPYNEQFF.

The genes are TRBV5-1 and TRBJ2-2; TRBD2 is a possible D gene (6 bases). The V end was cut by 2 bases, the J end by 2 bases, with 13 bases between. CDR1 and CDR2 from the germline V gene are SGHRS and YFSETQ. This CDR3 is 16 amino acids long. The CDR3 reads CASSFGGVFNTGELFF. The CDR3, as DNA: TGCGCCAGCAGCTTCGGCGGGGTTTTTAACACCGGGGAGCTGTTTTTT.

The gene calls are TRBV7-9 and TRBJ1-1, with unresolved D. The germline CDR1 and CDR2 sequences are SEHNR and FQNEAQ (reference sequence). The V gene lost 3 bases and the J gene lost 1 base, with 6 bases spanning the gap. The CDR3 extends over 13 amino acids. The CDR3 reads CASSFLANTEAFF. Here the CDR3 DNA reads TGTGCCAGCAGCTTCCTGGCGAACACTGAAGCTTTCTTT.

Only one count was recorded for this clone. J is TRBJ2-7 and V is TRBV27, with TRBD1 identical over 7 bases. Germline V gene sequence: CDR1 MNHEY, CDR2 SMNVEV (reference sequence). The V segment lost 5 bases and the J segment 2 bases; nucleotides outside the gene matches: 6. This CDR3 has 14 residues. CDR3 nucleotides: TGTGCCAGCAGTACTCCGGGACAGCCCTACGAGCAGTACTTC. It encodes CASSTPGQPYEQYF.

This clone was seen only once. The V gene is TRBV2, the J gene TRBJ2-4, with 7 bases fitting TRBD1. CDR1 is SNHLY, CDR2 FYNNEI, per germline. With V trimmed by 4 bases and J by 1 base, 7 bases remained unmatched. The CDR3 totals 16 residues. DNA of the CDR3: TGTGCCAGCAGTGTAGACAGGGCCTCCGCCAAAAACATTCAGTACTTC. It yields the protein CASSVDRASAKNIQYF.

The rearrangement uses TRBV10-3 and TRBJ1-6; D is unresolved. The CDR3 has 16 amino acids. The ends were cut back, 2 bases at V and 9 bases at J, with 17 bases in the middle. Germline loops: CDR1 ENHRY, CDR2 SYGVKD. The CDR3 bases are TGTGCCATCAGTGAGGGCCCCCCGTCCAGTACTTCACCCCTCCACTTT. Its protein is CAISEGPPSSTSPLHF.

The chain has TRBV10-3 and TRBJ1-1; no clear D. This CDR3 spans 12 amino acids. Germline V CDR1 and CDR2: ENHRY, SYGVKD. Trimming pared 3 bases from V and 2 bases from J, leaving 4 bases between. The CDR3 spells CAISDSNTEAFF. The CDR3 DNA is TGTGCCATCAGTGATAGTAACACTGAAGCTTTCTTT.

This chain joins TRBV18 and TRBJ2-6; D possibly corresponds to TRBD2 (5 bases). The CDR3 runs to 16 residues. Per the germline V gene, CDR1 is KGHSH and CDR2 is LQKENI. The germline V and J ends were trimmed by 2 bases and 0 bases, with 8 bases remaining between them. CDR3 region: CASSPSRASGANVLTF. The CDR3 DNA is TGTGCCAGCTCACCATCGAGGGCCTCTGGGGCCAACGTCCTGACTTTC.

As to this clone: This sample includes further DNA sequences coding for the same CDR3. The CDR3 here is CSARQGETQYF. In nucleotides, the CDR3 is TGCAGTGCTCGACAGGGGGAGACCCAGTACTTC. This chain links TRBV20-1 with TRBJ2-5, with 8 bases that match TRBD1. Trimming removed 5 bases from V and 5 bases from J; junction bases left unmatched: 1. Per the germline V gene, CDR1 is DFQATT and CDR2 is SNEGSKA (reference sequence). This CDR3 contains 11 residues.

The V and J genes are TRBV5-4 and TRBJ2-2; D call uncertain. Germline lookup yields CDR1 SGHNT and CDR2 YYREEE (reference sequence). This CDR3 has 15 amino acids. Between the trimmed V and J ends, which lost 0 bases and 1 base, there was a span of 7 bases. The CDR3 DNA is TGTGCCAGCAGCTTGGTTCAACAGAACACCGGGGAGCTGTTTTTT. It translates to CASSLVQQNTGELFF.

The rearrangement uses TRBV20-1 and TRBJ2-7; D perhaps matches TRBD2 (6 bases). The germline gives CDR1 DFQATT, CDR2 SNEGSKA (reference sequence). Trimming stripped 7 bases from V and 9 bases from J, with 16 bases between. The CDR3 consists of 11 residues. CDR3 in amino acids: CSGDSPTGQYF. As DNA, the CDR3 is TGCAGTGGGGACTCCCCTACGGGGCAGTACTTC.

The chain employs TRBV19 and TRBJ2-3, with 9 bases fitting TRBD2. V was pared by 10 bases and J by 3 bases, with 8 bases of the junction left unmatched. CDR1 and CDR2 (germline): LNHDA, SQIVND (reference sequence). CDR3 length: 14 amino acids. The CDR3 sequence is CATRPGLATDTQYF. The CDR3 DNA reads as TGTGCCACCAGGCCGGGACTAGCTACAGATACGCAGTATTTT.

On this clone: Other DNA variants within this sample encode the same CDR3. The V and J genes are TRBV7-9 and TRBJ2-7; D not resolved. This CDR3 comprises 11 residues. The germline CDR1 and CDR2 sequences are SEHNR and FQNEAQ (reference sequence). V was cut by 2 bases and J by 4 bases, with 3 bases left in between. Here the CDR3 DNA reads TGTGCCAGCAGCTTATATTACGAGCAGTACTTC. It encodes CASSLYYEQYF.

This chain connects TRBV4-1 to TRBJ1-1, with TRBD1 as a possible D gene (5 bases). CDR1 is MGHRA, CDR2 YSYEKL, per germline. This CDR3 contains 16 residues. V shed 0 bases and J shed 4 bases, with 15 bases lying between them. This CDR3 reads CASSQDPRGQATEAFF. In nucleotides, the CDR3 is TGCGCCAGCAGCCAAGATCCGCGGGGCCAGGCCACTGAAGCTTTCTTT.

This chain joins TRBV6-5 and TRBJ2-7, with 8 bases lining up with TRBD2. This CDR3 region has 15 residues. Germline V CDR1 and CDR2: MNHEY, SVGAGI. J was trimmed by 0 bases and V by 6 bases; bases with no gene match: 7. The DNA for the CDR3 is TGTGCCAGCAGACGTTTGGGACTAGTCTCCTACGAGCAGTACTTC. It codes for CASRRLGLVSYEQYF.

This rearrangement joins TRBV5-8 to TRBJ2-7; a possible D gene is TRBD1 (6 bases). V was cut by 4 bases and J by 1 base, with 12 bases left in between. In germline, CDR1 is SGHTS, CDR2 YDEGEE. The CDR3 spans 14 residues. This CDR3 is CASSPGDGSYEQYF. The DNA of the CDR3 is TGTGCCAGCAGCCCAGGGGACGGGTCCTACGAGCAGTACTTC.

The genes are TRBV5-1 and TRBJ1-2; maybe TRBD1 (6 bases). CDR1 is SGHRS and CDR2 is YFSETQ in the germline V gene. This CDR3 is 13 amino acids long. The V and J ends lost 0 bases and 8 bases respectively, with 11 bases between them. The DNA of the CDR3 is TGCGCCAGCAGCTTGGAACAGGGTGGGGGCTACACCTTC. This gives the protein CASSLEQGGGYTF.

The genes are TRBV5-4 and TRBJ2-2; D call uncertain. The CDR3 covers 14 residues. CDR1 and CDR2 from the germline V gene are SGHNT and YYREEE (reference sequence). V dropped 0 bases and J dropped 4 bases, with 7 bases sitting between them. CDR3 in amino acids: CASSLVRGTGELFF. For the CDR3, the DNA is TGTGCCAGCAGCTTGGTTCGAGGCACCGGGGAGCTGTTTTTT.

The chain employs TRBV15 and TRBJ2-7; weak D call: TRBD2 (5 bases). Per the germline V gene, CDR1 is LNHNV and CDR2 is YYDKDF (reference sequence). The CDR3 length is 14 residues. V was shortened by 8 bases and J by 6 bases, with 20 bases between the two germline ends. The CDR3 nucleotides are TGTGCCACCTATAATCCTAGCTCCCTCCGCGAGCAGTACTTC. Its translation is CATYNPSSLREQYF.

V gene TRBV27 combines with J gene TRBJ1-2; D call uncertain. Trimming took 3 bases from V and 4 from J, leaving 15 bases between them. Germline CDR1 reads MNHEY; CDR2 reads SMNVEV (reference sequence). This CDR3 contains 15 residues. Written as DNA, the CDR3 is TGTGCCAGCAGTTTTGCGGCTGCCCGAGGCTATGGCTACACCTTC. This gives the protein CASSFAAARGYGYTF.

The chain has TRBV15 and TRBJ1-4, with 7 bases matching TRBD1. This CDR3 has 15 residues. CDR1 and CDR2 (germline): LNHNV, YYDKDF (reference sequence). The V gene end was trimmed by 0 bases and the J gene end by 4 bases; junction bases not matched to a gene: 2. CDR3 bases: TGTGCCACCAGCAGAGAGGGACAGCGTAATGAAAAACTGTTTTTT. Its protein product is CATSREGQRNEKLFF.